This T cell receptor beta chain stems from a study of blood T cell repertoires in COVID-19. Turning to the study itself: Cohort 3 recovered donors had two negative PCRs, clearance, or symptom resolution. T cells, B-cell-depleted T cells, or PBMCs supplied cDNA or gDNA.

Ages ranged from about 18 to 89 years, with residence in about two dozen US areas. Germline V lookup: CDR1 SGHRS, CDR2 YFSETQ. This CDR3 spans 13 amino acids. V gave up 5 bases and J gave up 4 bases, with 12 bases separating them. Per the original data handling: Amplifying reference gene primers gave estimates of nucleated cell counts. The assay was immunoSEQ multiplex PCR, and TCRdb's table has in-frame clones only and misses some. That table supplies the V and J calls and clone size; D and trimming were determined from the DNA. The sample lists 120,000 to 150,000 clones; 84% were seen once. The clonotype was recovered from a man aged 45 to 65 in a cohort exposed to, infected with or recovered from COVID-19 (not recorded which). The sequencing input was PBMCs or T cells enriched from blood (not recorded which). The chain uses TRBV5-1 and TRBJ1-1; possibly TRBD1 for D (6 bases). This chain's CDR3 is CASRRKGGTEAFF. The CDR3 coding sequence is TGCGCCAGCAGGAGGAAAGGGGGCACTGAAGCTTTCTTT.